This entry lists 13 T cell receptor beta chains sequenced from one sample in a study of blood T cells in healthy people across ages. The second PCR ran about 6 to 12 cycles with a sample-barcoded 5' primer and J-beta primers. MiXCR was run by TCRdb on the 5' RACE reads, yielding one entry per CDR3 protein. The table records approximately 900,000 distinct CDR3 sequences, 45% to 50% of them present only once. The specimen was blood. All receptors derive from a man aged 25 to 40 in good health.

The chain joins TRBV7-2 to TRBJ2-3; 7 bases agree with TRBD1. CDR3 length: 15 residues. Per germline, CDR1 SGHTA and CDR2 FQGNSA. The V gene end was trimmed by 5 bases and the J gene end by 4 bases; junction bases not matched to a gene: 9. CDR3 in amino acids: CASSPGEGGSDTQYF. The CDR3 region has the DNA TGTGCCAGCAGCCCGGGTGAAGGGGGCTCAGATACGCAGTATTTT. The variable domain in full, completed from reference TRBV7-2 and TRBJ2-3, reads GAGVSQSPSNKVTEKGKDVELRCDPISGHTALYWYRQSLGQGLEFLIYFQGNSAPDKSGLPSDRFSAERTGGSVSTLTIQRTQQEDSAVYLCASSPGEGGSDTQYFGPGTRLTVL.

This clonotype has a handful of counts. This chain joins TRBV10-3 and TRBJ1-1; weak D call: TRBD1 (6 bases). The V end was cut by 6 bases, the J end by 1 base, with 6 bases between. This CDR3 is built from 12 residues. Germline-derived CDR1 and CDR2 are ENHRY and SYGVKD. Here the CDR3 DNA reads TGTGCCATCAGACAGGGGAACACTGAAGCTTTCTTT. This sequence encodes CAIRQGNTEAFF.

CDR3 in amino acids: CAISAKTGYGYTF. CDR3 in DNA: TGTGCCATCAGTGCCAAAACAGGCTATGGCTACACCTTC. The V gene is TRBV10-3, the J gene TRBJ1-2, with a weak D call TRBD1 (5 bases). Germline V gene data show CDR1 as ENHRY and CDR2 as SYGVKD. This CDR3 is 13 amino acids long. V lost 4 bases to trimming and J lost 4 bases, with 10 bases between them.

The gene calls are TRBV7-2 and TRBJ1-2; 8 bases are a match to TRBD1. Germline V lookup: CDR1 SGHTA, CDR2 FQGNSA. After removal of 1 base from V and 4 bases from J, the junction contained 11 bases not matched to a gene. CDR3 length: 17 amino acids. The CDR3 reads CASSLEAGGAMSYGYTF. CDR3 DNA: TGTGCCAGCAGCTTAGAAGCAGGGGGCGCGATGAGCTATGGCTACACCTTC.

This sequence joins TRBV7-2 and TRBJ2-5; D may be TRBD1 (5 bases). With 5 bases removed from V and 11 bases from J, the gap between germline ends came to 21 bases. The CDR3 covers 14 residues. The germline V gene encodes CDR1 SGHTA and CDR2 FQGNSA. The CDR3 loop is CASSPQTVYNEQYF. The DNA for the CDR3 is TGTGCCAGCAGCCCCCAGACAGTCTACAATGAGCAGTACTTC.

CDR3 in DNA: TGTGCCAGCACTAGACCTGTGGACAGGTCAGTTTCGGGAAGCAATCAGCCCCAGCATTTT. Amino acids: CASTRPVDRSVSGSNQPQHF. The J gene is TRBJ1-5, the V gene TRBV21-1; the table assigns TRBD1, which was not confirmed against the DNA. TRBV21-1 is deemed a pseudogene. This CDR3 has 20 residues.

This clonotype has a count of ten or more. This sequence joins TRBV12-3 or TRBV12-4 and TRBJ1-2; D is uncertain. Trimming left V 5 bases short and J 4 bases short, with 17 bases between. This CDR3 is built from 15 residues. The CDR3 is CASSLQRAVVYGYTF. For the CDR3, the DNA is TGTGCCAGCAGTCTACAGCGTGCGGTAGTCTATGGCTACACCTTC.

This chain links TRBV4-2 with TRBJ2-3; D might be TRBD1 or TRBD2, each matching 6 bases. This CDR3 region has 16 residues. V dropped 0 bases and J dropped 5 bases, with 15 bases sitting between them. The V gene's germline CDR1 is LGHNA and CDR2 YNFKEQ. The CDR3 DNA is TGTGCCAGCAGCCAAGATGGGGGCGGGGTAAGAGATACGCAGTATTTT. Translating gives CASSQDGGGVRDTQYF.

The chain is built from TRBV28 and TRBJ2-3; TRBD2 is a possible D gene (5 bases). The CDR3 spans 13 residues. CDR1 MDHEN and CDR2 SYDVKM come from the germline V gene. Trimming removed 5 bases from V and 7 bases from J, with 13 bases in between. The CDR3 bases are TGTGCCAGCAGTGTTCCTAGCCCGAATACGCAGTATTTT. This encodes CASSVPSPNTQYF.

This chain joins TRBV6-1 and TRBJ2-3; TRBD2 aligns across 12 bases. With 3 bases clipped from V and 3 bases from J, the junction kept 16 bases outside the gene matches. The CDR3 is 20 residues long. Germline V gene data show CDR1 as MNHNS and CDR2 as SASEGT. CDR3 DNA: TGTGCCAGCAGTGATGCCACTAGCGGGGGGATCGCACCCCTTACAGATACGCAGTATTTT. As protein: CASSDATSGGIAPLTDTQYF.

The V and J genes are TRBV9 and TRBJ1-6; D may be TRBD1 (6 bases). The CDR3 loop spans 18 amino acids. The germline gives CDR1 SGDLS, CDR2 YYNGEE. Trimming took off 4 bases at V and 8 bases at J, with 25 bases between the two ends. The CDR3 bases are TGTGCCAGCAGCCCAAACGAGGACAGAACGACCTCTGATTCACCCCTCCACTTT. It yields the protein CASSPNEDRTTSDSPLHF.

The rearrangement uses TRBV20-1 and TRBJ1-4; TRBD1 might be the D (5 bases). Trimming shortened V by 3 bases and J by 8 bases, and 13 bases separated the two germline ends. CDR1 and CDR2 (germline): DFQATT, SNEGSKA (reference sequence). CDR3 length: 13 amino acids. This CDR3 is CSASQLAGEKLFF. CDR3 coding DNA: TGCAGTGCTAGCCAGCTTGCAGGGGAAAAACTGTTTTTT.

This chain joins TRBV5-6 and TRBJ2-6; a possible D gene is TRBD2 (7 bases). Per germline, CDR1 SGHDT and CDR2 YYEEEE. V lost 2 bases and J 1 base, leaving 19 bases between the germline ends. The CDR3 is 19 residues long. Here the CDR3 DNA reads TGTGCCAGCAGCTTCTGGTTATTCGGGGGGCCATCTGGGGCCAACGTCCTGACTTTC. It specifies CASSFWLFGGPSGANVLTF.